This passage covers 30 T cell receptor beta chains from one sample sequenced in a study of vaccination and CD4 T cells after COVID-19. The Oncomine TCR Beta short-read assay sequenced DNA from cultured CD4+ T cells. TCRdb reanalysed the PCR reads using MiXCR and keeps one entry per CDR3 protein. Among approximately 20,000 distinct CDR3 sequences listed, roughly 50% were seen once. Sample treatment: roughly 11-day PBMC culture with coronavirus spike peptide pools or control peptides (ViraFEST assay). These TCRs' antigens remain unknown. Material: CD4+ T cells from blood, cultured in vitro, obtained after SARS-CoV-2 vaccination. Every receptor here comes from a human donor who had recovered from COVID-19.

This clonotype turned up a few times. The chain combines TRBV6-1 with TRBJ1-6; D is possibly TRBD1 (5 bases). Per germline, CDR1 MNHNS and CDR2 SASEGT. This CDR3 region has 14 residues. With 7 bases removed from V and 7 bases from J, the gap between germline ends came to 14 bases. CDR3 sequence reads: CASNPGPKNSPLHF. DNA of the CDR3: TGTGCCAGCAATCCGGGACCGAAGAATTCACCCCTCCACTTT.

This sequence joins TRBV7-8 and TRBJ2-1, with 7 bases fitting TRBD1. The V gene's germline CDR1 is SGHVS and CDR2 FQNEAQ. The CDR3 runs 14 residues. Germline trimming cut 1 base from V and 4 bases from J; bases unmatched to any gene: 1. The CDR3 region has the DNA TGTGCCAGCAGCTTAGGGACAGGTTACAATGAGCAGTTCTTC. Its translation: CASSLGTGYNEQFF.

This chain connects TRBV30 to TRBJ1-2; TRBD1 might be the D (5 bases). Germline V gives CDR1 GTSNPN, CDR2 SVGIG (reference sequence). Trimming removed 3 bases at V and 2 bases at J, with 7 bases between. The CDR3 spans 12 residues. For the CDR3, the DNA is TGTGCCTGGAGGACAGTAAACTATGGCTACACCTTC. Residues: CAWRTVNYGYTF.

The chain uses TRBV29-1 and TRBJ2-7; 7 nucleotides align to TRBD2. The CDR3 extends over 12 amino acids. The ends lost 3 bases at V and 5 bases at J; junction bases unmatched: 4. In germline, CDR1 is SQVTM, CDR2 ANQGSEA. The chain's CDR3 is CSVDLGGDEQYF. CDR3 bases: TGCAGCGTTGACCTGGGGGGGGACGAGCAGTACTTC.

The gene calls are TRBV12-3 or TRBV12-4 and TRBJ2-3, with 9 bases lining up with TRBD1. The CDR3 length is 15 residues. Trimming cost V 3 bases and J 4 bases; bases outside gene matches: 5. The CDR3 loop reads CASSLGQGPPDTQYF. CDR3 nucleotides: TGTGCCAGCAGTTTGGGACAGGGTCCCCCAGATACGCAGTATTTT.

The chain links TRBV11-3 to TRBJ2-1; D is unresolved. Germline V gives CDR1 SGHNT, CDR2 YENEEA. Between the trimmed V and J ends, which lost 0 bases and 10 bases, there was a span of 7 bases. CDR3 length: 12 amino acids. CDR3 protein: CASSLDRSEQFF. CDR3 bases: TGTGCCAGCAGCTTAGATCGATCCGAGCAGTTCTTC.

The CDR3 nucleotides are TGCAGTGCTAGGAGCGGGGATTCACCCCTCCACTTT. This gives the protein CSARSGDSPLHF. V gene TRBV20-1 combines with J gene TRBJ1-6; D is unresolved. Germline values: CDR1 DFQATT, CDR2 SNEGSKA (reference sequence). The V end lost 3 bases, the J end lost 8 bases, and 8 bases lay between the germline ends. The CDR3 length is 12 residues.

The chain joins TRBV5-6 to TRBJ1-2; 8 bases are a match to TRBD1. The CDR3 extends over 15 amino acids. The germline CDR1 and CDR2 sequences are SGHDT and YYEEEE. J lost 5 bases, V lost 2 bases, and 8 bases had no gene match. This chain's CDR3 is CASSFRRTGWYGYTF. The CDR3 DNA follows: TGTGCCAGCAGCTTTCGGAGGACAGGGTGGTATGGCTACACCTTC.

The V call is TRBV27, the J call TRBJ2-7; D possibly corresponds to TRBD1 (5 bases). CDR3 length: 14 amino acids. Between the trimmed V and J ends, which lost 6 bases and 0 bases, there was a span of 12 bases. Germline assignment: CDR1 MNHEY and CDR2 SMNVEV (reference sequence). This CDR3 reads CASRLTGSSYEQYF. CDR3 DNA: TGTGCCAGCAGATTAACAGGTAGCTCCTACGAGCAGTACTTC.

The genes are TRBV6-4 and TRBJ2-7; no clear D gene. V gave up 8 bases and J gave up 3 bases, with 14 bases separating them. The CDR3 has 13 residues. The germline V gene has CDR1 MRHNA and CDR2 SNTAGT. The CDR3 bases are TGTGCCAGCTCAGGATCCTGGGGCTACGAGCAGTACTTC. It translates to CASSGSWGYEQYF.

The chain joins TRBV7-2 to TRBJ2-5; D is perhaps TRBD1 or TRBD2 (6 bases each). CDR3 length: 15 amino acids. Germline V gene lookup returns CDR1 SGHTA and CDR2 FQGNSA. V was clipped by 5 bases and J by 5 bases, with 18 bases between them. The CDR3 reads CASSPRRGAGETQYF. CDR3 bases: TGTGCCAGCAGCCCCAGAAGGGGGGCGGGGGAGACCCAGTACTTC.

This chain links TRBV19 with TRBJ2-7, with TRBD1 identical over 7 bases. This CDR3 has 15 residues. Germline V CDR1 and CDR2: LNHDA, SQIVND (reference sequence). The trim removed 6 bases at V and 4 bases at J, leaving 12 bases unmatched. The CDR3: CASSPRGQNTYEQYF. The CDR3 DNA reads TGTGCCAGTAGCCCCCGGGGACAGAATACTTACGAGCAGTACTTC.

The chain is built from TRBV6-1 and TRBJ2-3; 11 nucleotides line up with TRBD2. The CDR3 spans 16 residues. V dropped 3 bases and J dropped 4; count of bases not matched to a gene: 6. Germline assignment: CDR1 MNHNS and CDR2 SASEGT. Here the CDR3 DNA reads TGTGCCAGCAGTGATCATAGCGGGAGGGCCGCAGATACGCAGTATTTT. Its translation: CASSDHSGRAADTQYF.

This clonotype appeared once. This rearrangement joins TRBV20-1 to TRBJ1-1, with D maybe TRBD1 (5 bases). Trimming pared 2 bases from V and 0 bases from J, leaving 10 bases between. The CDR3 loop spans 14 amino acids. The germline CDR1 and CDR2 sequences are DFQATT and SNEGSKA (reference sequence). Here the CDR3 reads CSARWPQVNTEAFF. The CDR3 DNA reads as TGCAGTGCTAGATGGCCACAGGTGAACACTGAAGCTTTCTTT.

Only a few counts were recorded for this clonotype. CDR3 region: CASSLVGQGSEQYF. CDR3 coding DNA: TGTGCCAGCAGCTTAGTCGGGCAGGGGAGCGAGCAGTACTTC. The chain combines TRBV11-3 with TRBJ2-7; D is possibly TRBD1 (6 bases). The CDR3 consists of 14 residues. V gave up 1 base and J gave up 6 bases, with 13 bases separating them. CDR1 is SGHNT and CDR2 is YENEEA in the germline V gene. The full variable domain, its missing parts supplied by reference TRBV11-3 and TRBJ2-7, is EAGVVQSPRYKIIEKKQPVAFWCNPISGHNTLYWYLQNLGQGPELLIRYENEEAVDDSQLPKDRFSAERLKGVDSTLKIQPAELGDSAVYLCASSLVGQGSEQYFGPGTRLTVT.

This chain links TRBV7-6 with TRBJ2-2, with unresolved D. The CDR3 extends over 13 amino acids. CDR1 is SGHVS and CDR2 is FNYEAQ in the germline V gene. V was clipped by 5 bases and J by 4 bases, with 8 bases between them. The chain's CDR3 is CASSLSGTGELFF. The CDR3 DNA follows: TGTGCCAGCAGCCTCTCTGGCACCGGGGAGCTGTTTTTT. Full variable domain (missing parts from reference TRBV7-6 and TRBJ2-2): GAGVSQSPRYKVTKRGQDVALRCDPISGHVSLYWYRQALGQGPEFLTYFNYEAQQDKSGLPNDRFSAERPEGSISTLTIQRTEQRDSAMYRCASSLSGTGELFFGEGSRLTVL.

The rearrangement joins TRBV27 to TRBJ2-7; 7 bases match TRBD1. The CDR3 is 15 residues long. Germline lookup yields CDR1 MNHEY and CDR2 SMNVEV (reference sequence). J lost 2 bases, V lost 5 bases, and 9 bases had no gene match. CDR3 DNA sequence: TGTGCCAGCAGTGCGTCCGGGACAGATCCCTACGAGCAGTACTTC. This codes for CASSASGTDPYEQYF.

The rearrangement links TRBV2 to TRBJ1-2; a possible D gene is TRBD1 (5 bases). CDR1 and CDR2 from the germline V gene are SNHLY and FYNNEI. V shed 6 bases and J shed 5 bases, with 16 bases lying between them. The CDR3 has 14 residues. This CDR3 reads CASRVRTSQYGYTF. CDR3 DNA: TGTGCCAGCAGAGTCCGGACAAGTCAATATGGCTACACCTTC.

The J gene is TRBJ2-5, the V gene TRBV19, with D perhaps given as TRBD1 or TRBD2 (5 bases each). Germline values: CDR1 LNHDA, CDR2 SQIVND (reference sequence). Between the trimmed V and J ends, which lost 5 bases and 4 bases, there was a span of 17 bases. CDR3 size: 15 residues. CDR3 loop: CASSPSLGGGETQYF. The CDR3 nucleotides read TGTGCCAGTAGTCCTTCCCTGGGTGGGGGAGAGACCCAGTACTTC.

The chain recombines TRBV7-7 with TRBJ2-5, with 8 bases lining up with TRBD2. With V trimmed by 11 bases and J by 1 base, 9 bases remained unmatched. Per the germline V gene, CDR1 is SSHAT and CDR2 is FNYEAQ (reference sequence). There are 14 residues in the CDR3. CDR3 nucleotide sequence: TGTGCCCTGAAGTCCCTAGCGGGCCAAGAGACCCAGTACTTC. Protein product: CALKSLAGQETQYF. The variable domain in full, with the rest retrieved from reference TRBV7-7 and TRBJ2-5, is GAGVSQSPRYKVTKRGQDVTLRCDPISSHATLYWYQQALGQGPEFLTYFNYEAQPDKSGLPSDRFSAERPEGSISTLTIQRTEQRDSAMYRCALKSLAGQETQYFGPGTRLLVL.

The rearrangement links TRBV27 to TRBJ2-5; D is unclear. V gave up 5 bases and J gave up 0 bases, with 10 bases separating them. Germline CDR1 and CDR2: MNHEY and SMNVEV (reference sequence). CDR3 length: 14 residues. The CDR3 DNA reads TGTGCCAGCAGTCCGAGATTAAACCAAGAGACCCAGTACTTC. Residues: CASSPRLNQETQYF.

The rearrangement links TRBV27 to TRBJ2-3; 10 bases fit TRBD2. The CDR3 consists of 14 residues. V shed 8 bases and J 3 bases; nucleotides not matched to a gene: 5. Germline assignment: CDR1 MNHEY and CDR2 SMNVEV (reference sequence). The CDR3: CASGWGLATDTQYF. CDR3 DNA sequence: TGTGCCAGCGGGTGGGGACTAGCGACAGATACGCAGTATTTT.

This rearrangement joins TRBV6-1 to TRBJ1-6; weak D call: TRBD1 (6 bases). V was cut by 5 bases and J by 2 bases, with 10 bases left in between. This CDR3 is built from 15 residues. CDR1 MNHNS and CDR2 SASEGT come from the germline V gene. This chain's CDR3 is CASSNDRTYNSPLHF. CDR3 nucleotides: TGTGCCAGCAGTAACGACAGGACCTATAATTCACCCCTCCACTTT.

This clonotype was recorded a few times. The chain recombines TRBV20-1 with TRBJ1-1; D unresolved. Looked up from germline, CDR1 is DFQATT and CDR2 is SNEGSKA (reference sequence). Trimming removed 3 bases at V and 5 bases at J, with 7 bases between. CDR3 size: 11 residues. CDR3 DNA: TGCAGTGCTAGGGAGGCGACTGAAGCTTTCTTT. It specifies CSAREATEAFF.

This clonotype was observed a handful of times. V is TRBV19 and J is TRBJ1-5; 9 nucleotides match TRBD1. The CDR3 contains 15 residues. CDR1 LNHDA and CDR2 SQIVND come from the germline V gene (reference sequence). J gave up 6 bases and V 6 bases, and 9 bases lay outside the gene matches. The CDR3 sequence is CASSRTGVNGQPQHF. CDR3 DNA: TGTGCCAGTAGCAGGACAGGGGTCAATGGTCAGCCCCAGCATTTT.

V gene TRBV27 combines with J gene TRBJ2-1, with 10 bases identical to TRBD1. J lost 4 bases, V lost 8 bases, and 5 bases had no gene match. Germline V gene data show CDR1 as MNHEY and CDR2 as SMNVEV (reference sequence). This CDR3 is built from 14 residues. The CDR3 sequence is CASVRTGGYNEQFF. Here the CDR3 DNA reads TGTGCCAGCGTCAGGACAGGGGGATACAATGAGCAGTTCTTC.

This clonotype has more than one count but fewer than ten. J is TRBJ1-2 and V is TRBV15; D might be TRBD1 (6 bases). The CDR3 sequence is 13 residues long. The V end was cut by 4 bases, the J end by 8 bases, with 14 bases between. Looked up from germline, CDR1 is LNHNV and CDR2 is YYDKDF (reference sequence). CDR3 sequence: CATSISTGSGYTF. As DNA, the CDR3 is TGTGCCACCAGCATTTCCACAGGGTCCGGCTACACCTTC.

V and J are TRBV20-1 and TRBJ2-7; a possible D gene is TRBD1 (6 bases). Trimming took 3 bases from V and 3 from J, leaving 15 bases between them. CDR3 size: 14 residues. Looked up from germline, CDR1 is DFQATT and CDR2 is SNEGSKA (reference sequence). The CDR3 DNA is TGCAGTGCTAGCGTCGTCACAGGGCGCTACGAGCAGTACTTC. Amino acids: CSASVVTGRYEQYF.

The J gene is TRBJ2-2, the V gene TRBV25-1; a weak D match, TRBD1 (5 bases). CDR3 length: 14 residues. The ends were cut back, 6 bases at V and 7 bases at J, with 15 bases in the middle. CDR1 and CDR2 (germline): MGHDK, SYGVNS. CDR3 residues: CASRTAIDDGELFF. The CDR3 DNA reads as TGTGCCAGCAGGACAGCCATAGACGACGGGGAGCTGTTTTTT. Together with reference TRBV25-1 and TRBJ2-2, the CDR3 gives the full variable domain: EADIYQTPRYLVIGTGKKITLECSQTMGHDKMYWYQQDPGMELHLIHYSYGVNSTEKGDLSSESTVSRIRTEHFPLTLESARPSHTSQYLCASRTAIDDGELFFGEGSRLTVL.

This chain joins TRBV6-1 and TRBJ2-7; D gene ambiguous. V was trimmed by 4 bases and J by 2 bases, leaving 15 bases between them. There are 15 residues in the CDR3. Germline V lookup: CDR1 MNHNS, CDR2 SASEGT. CDR3 coding DNA: TGTGCCAGCAGTGGCCAACGCCTTGGGGCCTACGAGCAGTACTTC. This translates into CASSGQRLGAYEQYF.